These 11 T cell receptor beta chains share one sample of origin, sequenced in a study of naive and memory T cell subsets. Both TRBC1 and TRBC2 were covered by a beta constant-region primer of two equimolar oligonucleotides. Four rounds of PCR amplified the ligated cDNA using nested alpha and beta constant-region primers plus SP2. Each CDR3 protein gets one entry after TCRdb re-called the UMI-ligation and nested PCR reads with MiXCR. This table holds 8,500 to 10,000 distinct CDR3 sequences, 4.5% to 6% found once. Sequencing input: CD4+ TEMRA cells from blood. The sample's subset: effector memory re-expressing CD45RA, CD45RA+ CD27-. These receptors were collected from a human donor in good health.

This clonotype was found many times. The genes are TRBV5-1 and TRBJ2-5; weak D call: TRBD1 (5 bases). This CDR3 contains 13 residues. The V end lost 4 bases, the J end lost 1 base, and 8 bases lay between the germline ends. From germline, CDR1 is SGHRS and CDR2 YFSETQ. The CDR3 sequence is CASSQQGQETQYF. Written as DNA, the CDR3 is TGCGCCAGCAGCCAGCAGGGCCAAGAGACCCAGTACTTC.

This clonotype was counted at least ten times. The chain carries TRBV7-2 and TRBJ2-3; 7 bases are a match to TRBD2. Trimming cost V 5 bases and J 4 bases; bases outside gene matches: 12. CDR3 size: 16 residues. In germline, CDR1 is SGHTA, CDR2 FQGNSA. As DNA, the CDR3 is TGTGCCAGCAGCCCCACCGTCCGGGGGGTGTCAGATACGCAGTATTTT. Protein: CASSPTVRGVSDTQYF.

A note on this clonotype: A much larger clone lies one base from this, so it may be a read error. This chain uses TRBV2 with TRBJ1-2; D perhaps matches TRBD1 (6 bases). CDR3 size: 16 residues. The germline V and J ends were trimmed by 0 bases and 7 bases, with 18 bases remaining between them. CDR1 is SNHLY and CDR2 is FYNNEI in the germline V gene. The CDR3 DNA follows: TGTGCCAGCAGTGAAGCCCGGACAGTGGGCTTAGGTGGCTACACCTTC. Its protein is CASSEARTVGLGGYTF.

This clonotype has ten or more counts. The CDR3 loop is CASSYLGTGRREQYF. DNA of the CDR3: TGTGCCAGCAGTTATTTGGGGACAGGGCGCCGCGAGCAGTACTTC. V usage is TRBV6-2 or TRBV6-3 and J usage is TRBJ2-7; 9 bases line up with TRBD1. V gave up 3 bases and J gave up 6 bases; unmatched junction bases: 9. The CDR3 extends over 15 amino acids. Per germline, CDR1 MNHEY and CDR2 SVGEGT.

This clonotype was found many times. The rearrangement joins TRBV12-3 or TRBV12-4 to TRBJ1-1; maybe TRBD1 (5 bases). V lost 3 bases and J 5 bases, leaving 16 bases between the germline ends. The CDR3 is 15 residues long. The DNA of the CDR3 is TGTGCCAGCAGTTTTAGTTATGGGAGGGGAACTGAAGCTTTCTTT. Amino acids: CASSFSYGRGTEAFF.

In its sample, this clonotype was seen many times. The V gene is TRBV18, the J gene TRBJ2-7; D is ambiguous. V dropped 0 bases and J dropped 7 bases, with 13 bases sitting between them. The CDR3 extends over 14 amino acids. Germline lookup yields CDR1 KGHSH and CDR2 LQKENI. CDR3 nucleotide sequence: TGTGCCAGCTCACCACCGACCCTTCTGGGTGAGCAGTACTTC. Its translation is CASSPPTLLGEQYF.

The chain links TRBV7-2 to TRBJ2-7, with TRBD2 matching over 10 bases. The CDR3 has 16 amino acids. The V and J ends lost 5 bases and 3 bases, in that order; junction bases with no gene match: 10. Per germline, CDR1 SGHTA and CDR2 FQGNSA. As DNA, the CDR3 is TGTGCCAGCAGCACCCAAGCGGGAGGGCCCCTCTACGAGCAGTACTTC. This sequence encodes CASSTQAGGPLYEQYF.

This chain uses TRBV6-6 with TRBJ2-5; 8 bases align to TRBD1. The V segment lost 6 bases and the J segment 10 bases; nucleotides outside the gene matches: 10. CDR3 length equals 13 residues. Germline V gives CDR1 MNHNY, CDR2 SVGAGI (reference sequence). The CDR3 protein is CASSDTGGYGQYF. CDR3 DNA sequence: TGTGCCAGCAGCGATACAGGGGGATATGGCCAGTACTTC.

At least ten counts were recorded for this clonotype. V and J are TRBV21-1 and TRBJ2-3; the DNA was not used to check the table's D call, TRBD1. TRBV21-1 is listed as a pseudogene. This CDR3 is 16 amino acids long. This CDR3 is CASSKTVFAPRGTQYF. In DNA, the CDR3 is TGTGCCAGCAGCAAAACCGTCTTCGCCCCGCGCGGTACGCAGTATTTT.

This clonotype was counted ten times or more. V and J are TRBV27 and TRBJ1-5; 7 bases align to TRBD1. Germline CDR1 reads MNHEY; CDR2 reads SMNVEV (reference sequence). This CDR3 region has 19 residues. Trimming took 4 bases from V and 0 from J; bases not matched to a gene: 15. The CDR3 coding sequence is TGTGCCAGCAGTTACTTGGGGACAGCCACCGGGGGTAGCAATCAGCCCCAGCATTTT. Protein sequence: CASSYLGTATGGSNQPQHF.

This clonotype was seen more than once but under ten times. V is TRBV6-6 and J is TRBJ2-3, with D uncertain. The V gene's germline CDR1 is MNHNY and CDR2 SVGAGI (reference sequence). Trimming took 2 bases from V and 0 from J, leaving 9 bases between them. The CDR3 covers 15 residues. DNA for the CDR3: TGTGCCAGCAGTTACCGCCCCCCTAGCACAGATACGCAGTATTTT. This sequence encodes CASSYRPPSTDTQYF.